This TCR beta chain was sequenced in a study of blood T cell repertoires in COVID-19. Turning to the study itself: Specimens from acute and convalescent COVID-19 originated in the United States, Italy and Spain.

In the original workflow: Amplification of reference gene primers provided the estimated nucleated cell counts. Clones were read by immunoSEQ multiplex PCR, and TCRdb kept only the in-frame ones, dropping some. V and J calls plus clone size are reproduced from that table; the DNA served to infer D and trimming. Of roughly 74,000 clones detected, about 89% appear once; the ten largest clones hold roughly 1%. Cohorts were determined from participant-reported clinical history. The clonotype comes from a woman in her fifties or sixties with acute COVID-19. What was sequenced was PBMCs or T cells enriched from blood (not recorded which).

This CDR3 reads CASSRVGGSGNTIYF. For the CDR3, the DNA is TGTGCCAGCTCACGGGTAGGGGGCTCTGGAAACACCATATATTTT. The rearrangement joins TRBV18 to TRBJ1-3, with D maybe TRBD1 (6 bases). Trimming left V 4 bases short and J 0 bases short, with 10 bases between. The CDR3 spans 15 residues. In germline, CDR1 is KGHSH, CDR2 LQKENI.